This is a list of T cell receptor beta chains from one sample in a study of PD-L1 blockade in urothelial cancer. Here immunoSEQ multiplex PCR was the method, and the copy in TCRdb shows in-frame clones only, minus some. The sample lists around 110,000 clones; about 89% were seen once. Sequencing was performed on PBMCs, taken around atezolizumab (anti-PD-L1) treatment. The receptors here all came from a man aged 55 to 70 with urothelial cancer. Both conserved end residues are part of each CDR3. A D gene is named only where the DNA matches it firmly. Not every row has a clone size; where given, it reads once, few, many or a size class.

V	J	size	D	CDR3	DNA
TRBV30	TRBJ1-1	NA	TRBD1	CAWRRTGATEAFF	TGTGCCTGGAGAAGGACAGGGGCCACTGAAGCTTTCTTT
TRBV9	TRBJ2-7	NA	TRBD2	CASSVGLAGYEQYF	TGTGCCAGCAGCGTAGGACTAGCGGGGTACGAGCAGTACTTC
TRBV11-2	TRBJ2-7	NA	TRBD1	CASSSGTGGSYEQYF	TGTGCCAGCAGCTCAGGGACAGGGGGCTCCTACGAGCAGTACTTC
TRBV10-3	TRBJ2-4	NA	TRBD1	CAISGTGDKNIQYF	TGTGCCATCAGTGGGACAGGGGATAAAAACATTCAGTACTTC
TRBV18	TRBJ1-4	NA	NA	CASSPSSGANEKLFF	TGTGCCAGCTCACCAAGCAGCGGGGCTAATGAAAAACTGTTTTTT
TRBV27	TRBJ1-2	once	NA	CASSLMWGTNYGYTF	TGTGCCAGCAGTTTGATGTGGGGCACTAACTATGGCTACACCTTC
TRBV7-9	TRBJ1-1	NA	TRBD1	CASSPGTGREAFF	TGTGCCAGCAGCCCTGGGACAGGGCGTGAAGCTTTCTTT
TRBV4-1	TRBJ2-2	NA	TRBD2	CASSPIGLAGDTGELFF	TGCGCCAGCAGCCCCATTGGACTAGCGGGAGACACCGGGGAGCTGTTTTTT
TRBV5-1	TRBJ2-3	NA	NA	CASSSYQGDTQYF	TGCGCCAGCAGCTCGTATCAGGGGGATACGCAGTATTTT
TRBV6-5	TRBJ2-7	NA	TRBD1	CASSYGQGHLYEQYF	TGTGCCAGCAGTTACGGACAGGGGCATTTGTACGAGCAGTACTTC
TRBV5-1	TRBJ2-3	once	TRBD2	CASSDEGLAGGYTQYF	TGCGCCAGCAGCGACGAGGGACTAGCGGGGGGGTATACGCAGTATTTT
TRBV18	TRBJ1-1	NA	NA	CASSPGQNGEAFF	TGTGCCAGCTCACCAGGACAGAACGGGGAGGCTTTCTTT
TRBV7-2	TRBJ2-1	NA	TRBD1	CASRTGFEQFF	TGTGCCAGCAGGACAGGGTTTGAGCAATTCTTC
TRBV6-5	TRBJ1-3	few	TRBD1	CASSERGRNTIYF	TGTGCCAGCAGTGAGAGGGGGCGAAACACCATATATTTT
TRBV9	TRBJ2-1	NA	TRBD2	CASSVSLSSGGINEQFF	TGTGCCAGCAGCGTTTCCCTTTCTAGCGGGGGGATCAATGAGCAGTTCTTC
TRBV5-1	TRBJ2-1	NA	TRBD1	CASSLVTGSYNEQFF	TGCGCCAGCAGCTTGGTGACAGGGTCCTACAATGAGCAGTTCTTC
TRBV6-5	TRBJ1-1	NA	NA	CASSYLATTEAFF	TGTGCCAGCAGTTACTTGGCAACGACTGAAGCTTTCTTT
TRBV2	TRBJ2-7	NA	TRBD1	CASSYGQGREQYF	TGTGCCAGCAGTTACGGACAGGGGCGGGAGCAGTACTTC
TRBV19	TRBJ2-7	NA	TRBD1	CASSQPGQGAYEQYF	TGTGCCAGTAGTCAACCGGGACAGGGGGCGTACGAGCAGTACTTC
TRBV11-1	TRBJ2-6	once	TRBD1	CASSLESTGVAGANVLTF	TGTGCCAGCAGCTTGGAATCTACAGGGGTCGCTGGGGCCAACGTCCTGACTTTC
TRBV9	TRBJ2-5	NA	NA	CASSVQGYQETQYF	TGTGCCAGCAGCGTCCAGGGTTACCAAGAGACCCAGTACTTC
TRBV30	TRBJ2-3	NA	NA	CAWNQDNTDTQYF	TGTGCCTGGAATCAGGATAACACAGATACGCAGTATTTT
TRBV11-3	TRBJ2-3	NA	NA	CASSYGGTDTQYF	TGTGCCAGCAGCTACGGGGGCACAGATACGCAGTATTTT
TRBV6-1	TRBJ1-5	NA	TRBD1	CASARTGDNQPQHF	TGTGCCAGCGCTAGAACAGGGGACAATCAGCCCCAGCATTTT
TRBV19	TRBJ1-5	once	TRBD1	CASSPWTGGFNQPQHF	TGTGCCAGTAGTCCGTGGACAGGGGGCTTCAATCAGCCCCAGCATTTT
TRBV29-1	TRBJ1-4	NA	NA	CSVGAGDEKLFF	TGCAGCGTCGGGGCGGGAGATGAAAAACTGTTTTTT
TRBV28	TRBJ1-2	NA	NA	CASISGGNGYTF	TGTGCCAGCATCTCCGGGGGGAACGGCTACACCTTC
TRBV2	TRBJ1-1	NA	NA	CASTSQLAEAFF	TGTGCCAGCACCTCACAGTTGGCTGAAGCTTTCTTT
TRBV5-5	TRBJ1-1	NA	TRBD1	CASRQGAQNTEAFF	TGTGCCAGCCGCCAGGGGGCCCAGAACACTGAAGCTTTCTTT
TRBV7-2	TRBJ2-5	NA	TRBD2	CASSPGRTSGRETQYF	TGTGCCAGCAGCCCAGGCAGGACTAGCGGGCGTGAGACCCAGTACTTC
TRBV2	TRBJ1-2	NA	TRBD1	CASSDHRGPYGYTF	TGTGCCAGCAGTGACCACAGGGGGCCCTATGGCTACACCTTC
TRBV6-5	TRBJ2-1	NA	TRBD2	CASTPGTSGSTEQFF	TGTGCCAGCACCCCGGGGACTAGCGGGAGCACTGAGCAGTTCTTC
TRBV29-1	TRBJ1-4	NA	TRBD1	CSVETQGGRATNEKLFF	TGCAGCGTGGAGACACAGGGGGGTCGCGCTACTAATGAAAAACTGTTTTTT
TRBV10-3	TRBJ2-7	NA	TRBD2	CAISDSTSAAEQYF	TGTGCCATCAGTGACTCGACTAGCGCTGCCGAGCAGTACTTC
TRBV7-9	TRBJ1-1	NA	NA	CASSLIGVGGNTEAFF	TGTGCCAGCAGCTTAATCGGTGTAGGGGGTAACACTGAAGCTTTCTTT
TRBV5-1	TRBJ2-7	few	TRBD2	CASSLAGGREQYF	TGCGCCAGCAGCCTAGCGGGAGGCCGGGAGCAGTACTTC
TRBV29-1	TRBJ2-3	few	TRBD2	CSVEGPSGVADTQYF	TGCAGCGTTGAAGGACCTAGCGGGGTCGCAGATACGCAGTATTTT
TRBV7-2	TRBJ2-7	NA	TRBD2	CASSLGGTSIYEQYF	TGTGCCAGCAGCCTGGGGGGGACTAGTATATACGAGCAGTACTTC
TRBV9	TRBJ2-5	once	TRBD1	CASSVGQGGLETQYF	TGTGCCAGCAGCGTAGGACAGGGGGGGCTTGAGACCCAGTACTTC
TRBV5-1	TRBJ2-5	NA	TRBD1	CASSFTGDRKETQYF	TGCGCCAGCAGCTTCACCGGGGACAGAAAAGAGACCCAGTACTTC
TRBV5-6	TRBJ2-7	NA	NA	CASSLGTRYEQYF	TGTGCCAGCAGCTTAGGGACTCGTTACGAGCAGTACTTC
TRBV25-1	TRBJ2-5	NA	NA	CASSGPGETQYF	TGTGCCAGCAGTGGACCGGGGGAGACCCAGTACTTC
TRBV10-1	TRBJ2-2	NA	NA	CASRQGTTGELFF	TGCGCCAGCAGGCAGGGGACCACCGGGGAGCTGTTTTTT
TRBV7-8	TRBJ2-7	once	NA	CASSLEAETAAYEQYF	TGTGCCAGCAGCTTAGAAGCCGAGACCGCGGCCTACGAGCAGTACTTC
TRBV4-3	TRBJ2-4	NA	NA	CASSQDLRGQAKNIQYF	TGCGCCAGCAGCCAAGATCTGCGGGGGCAAGCCAAAAACATTCAGTACTTC
TRBV4-1	TRBJ2-5	NA	NA	CASPSGEGPTETQYF	TGCGCCAGCCCCTCAGGGGAGGGGCCCACAGAGACCCAGTACTTC
TRBV5-1	TRBJ2-5	NA	NA	CASSVSEGLSLETQYF	TGCGCCAGCAGCGTATCGGAGGGGCTCTCCTTGGAGACCCAGTACTTC
TRBV5-1	TRBJ2-3	NA	TRBD2	CASSYLTSGKTDTQYF	TGCGCCAGCAGCTATCTGACTAGCGGGAAAACAGATACGCAGTATTTT
TRBV5-6	TRBJ2-3	NA	NA	CASSHGLGVADTQYF	TGTGCCAGCAGCCATGGCCTAGGGGTTGCAGATACGCAGTATTTT
TRBV30	TRBJ2-1	NA	TRBD2	CAFFGGYYNEQFF	TGTGCCTTCTTCGGGGGGTACTACAATGAGCAGTTCTTC
TRBV12-5	TRBJ2-7	NA	TRBD2	CASALGLALEQYF	TGTGCTAGTGCCCTCGGACTAGCGCTCGAGCAGTACTTC